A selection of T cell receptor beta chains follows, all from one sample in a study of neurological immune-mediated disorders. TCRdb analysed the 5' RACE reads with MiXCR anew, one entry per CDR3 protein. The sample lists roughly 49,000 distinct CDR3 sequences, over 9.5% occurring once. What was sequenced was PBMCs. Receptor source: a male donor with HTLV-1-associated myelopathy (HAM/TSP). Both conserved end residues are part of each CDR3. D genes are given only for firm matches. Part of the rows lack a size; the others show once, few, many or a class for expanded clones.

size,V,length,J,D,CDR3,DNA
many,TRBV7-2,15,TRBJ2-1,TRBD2,CASSQTSGGYNEQFF,TGTGCCAGCAGCCAGACTAGCGGGGGGTACAATGAGCAGTTCTTC
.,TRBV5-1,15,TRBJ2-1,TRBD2,CASSPSGVSYNEQFF,TGCGCCAGCAGCCCAAGCGGGGTTTCCTACAATGAGCAGTTCTTC
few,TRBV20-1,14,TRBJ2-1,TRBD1,CSATGGLSYNEQFF,TGCAGTGCGACAGGGGGCCTTTCCTACAATGAGCAGTTCTTC
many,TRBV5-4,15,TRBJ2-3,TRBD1,CASRETGGGTDTQYF,TGTGCCAGCAGGGAGACAGGGGGAGGGACAGATACGCAGTATTTT
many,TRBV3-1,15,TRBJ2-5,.,CASSQDSDRSETQYF,TGTGCCAGCAGCCAAGATTCCGACAGGTCAGAGACCCAGTACTTC
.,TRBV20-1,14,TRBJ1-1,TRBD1,CSASGGQTNTEAFF,TGCAGTGCTAGTGGGGGACAGACGAACACTGAAGCTTTCTTT
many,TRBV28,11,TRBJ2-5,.,CASGPQETQYF,TGTGCCAGCGGCCCTCAAGAGACCCAGTACTTC
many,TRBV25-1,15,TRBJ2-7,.,CASRGPDTRAYEQYF,TGTGCCAGCAGGGGGCCGGACACACGTGCCTACGAGCAGTACTTC
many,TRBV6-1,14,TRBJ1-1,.,CASRRGAVGTEAFF,TGTGCCAGCAGGCGGGGGGCCGTCGGCACTGAAGCTTTCTTT
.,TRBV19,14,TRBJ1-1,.,CASSTSGLATEAFF,TGTGCCAGTAGTACCTCGGGTTTGGCCACTGAAGCTTTCTTT
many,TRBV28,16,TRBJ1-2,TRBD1,CASSRPGARGLSGYTF,TGTGCCAGCAGTAGGCCTGGGGCCAGGGGGCTAAGTGGCTACACCTTC
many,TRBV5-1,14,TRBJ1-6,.,CASSLSTGDSPLHF,TGCGCCAGCAGCTTATCAACAGGAGATTCACCCCTCCACTTT
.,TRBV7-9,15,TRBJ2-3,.,CASSSLGQFTDTHYF,TGTGCCAGCAGCTCGCTGGGGCAGTTCACAGATACGCATTATTTT
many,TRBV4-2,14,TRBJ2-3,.,CASSQGDSRDTQYF,TGTGCCAGCAGCCAAGGGGACTCCCGGGATACGCAGTATTTT
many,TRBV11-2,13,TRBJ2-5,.,CASSFPGVETQYF,TGTGCCAGCAGCTTTCCAGGGGTTGAGACCCAGTACTTC
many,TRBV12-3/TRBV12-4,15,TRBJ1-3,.,CASIMSINSGNTIYF,TGTGCCAGCATCATGAGTATCAACTCTGGAAACACCATATATTTT
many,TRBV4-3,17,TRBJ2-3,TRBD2,CASSQDIGAGVTDTQYF,TGCGCCAGCAGCCAAGATATCGGCGCGGGGGTCACAGATACGCAGTATTTT